This TCR beta chain was sequenced during a study of T cells after yellow fever vaccination. Study context: Each low-cell-number fraction was prepared by means of SMART-Seq v4 Ultra Low Input. Points from the study as a whole: There was a small share of clonotypes that showed up in both the CD4 and CD8 compartments. Weaker in magnitude, the secondary response showed a faster peak on day 5 versus 15. Reappearance after the booster was seen for most primary-vaccination clones, at 95% to 98% CD4 and 70% to 90% CD8.

TCRdb called the 5' RACE reads again in MiXCR, with one record for every CDR3 protein. The sample carries over 300,000 distinct CDR3 sequences, about 3.5% recorded once. Germline V gene data show CDR1 as DFQATT and CDR2 as SNEGSKA (reference sequence). Trimming shortened V by 2 bases and J by 4 bases, and 11 bases separated the two germline ends. There are 13 residues in the CDR3. In the case of this clonotype: What it binds is unknown.

The chain combines TRBV20-1 with TRBJ1-2; D is possibly TRBD1 (5 bases). This material consisted of PBMCs, taken on the day of the yellow fever booster vaccination. This receptor was taken from a man aged 18 to 30 who received the YFV17D yellow fever vaccine. The CDR3 region has the DNA TGCAGTGCTAGACAAGGGGACCTCTATGGCTACACCTTC. Its protein is CSARQGDLYGYTF.